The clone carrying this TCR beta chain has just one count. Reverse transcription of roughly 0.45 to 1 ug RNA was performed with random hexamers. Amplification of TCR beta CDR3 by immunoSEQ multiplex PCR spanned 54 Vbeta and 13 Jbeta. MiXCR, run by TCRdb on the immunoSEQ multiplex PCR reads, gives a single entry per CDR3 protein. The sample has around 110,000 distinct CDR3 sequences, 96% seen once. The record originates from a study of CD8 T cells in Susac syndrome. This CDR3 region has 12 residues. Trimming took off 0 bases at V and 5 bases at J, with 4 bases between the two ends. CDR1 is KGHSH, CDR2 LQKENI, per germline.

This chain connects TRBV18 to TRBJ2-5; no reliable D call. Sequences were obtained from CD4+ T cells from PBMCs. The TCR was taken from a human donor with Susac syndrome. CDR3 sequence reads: CASSPPKETQYF. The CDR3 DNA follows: TGTGCCAGCTCACCACCGAAGGAGACCCAGTACTTC.